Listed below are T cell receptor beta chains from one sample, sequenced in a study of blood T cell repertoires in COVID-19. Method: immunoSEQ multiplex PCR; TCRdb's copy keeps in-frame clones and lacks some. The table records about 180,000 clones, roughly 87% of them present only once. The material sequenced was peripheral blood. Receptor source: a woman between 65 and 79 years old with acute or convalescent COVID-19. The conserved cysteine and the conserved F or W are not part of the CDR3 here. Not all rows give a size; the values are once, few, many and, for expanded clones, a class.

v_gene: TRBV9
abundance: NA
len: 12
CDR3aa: ASSVVSGGYEQF

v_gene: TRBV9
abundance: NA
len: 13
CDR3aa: ASSVATQNTGELF

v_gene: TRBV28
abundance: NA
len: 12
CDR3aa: ASNPFSSGNTIY

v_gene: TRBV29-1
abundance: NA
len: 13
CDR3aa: SVRRGTGSTGELF

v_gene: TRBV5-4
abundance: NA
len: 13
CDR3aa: ASSPGTASSYEQY

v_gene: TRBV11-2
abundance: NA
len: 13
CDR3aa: ASSLAGGPWETQY

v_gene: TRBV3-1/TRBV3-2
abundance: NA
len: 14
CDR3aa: ASSQAEGQGRNKAF

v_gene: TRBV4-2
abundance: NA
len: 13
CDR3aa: ASSQVWGGTDTQY

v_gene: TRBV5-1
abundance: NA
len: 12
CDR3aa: ASSLQLITTEAF

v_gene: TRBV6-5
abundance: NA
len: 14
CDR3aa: ASSLPRTGGDEKLF

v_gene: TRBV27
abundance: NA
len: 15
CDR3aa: ASSLSEGARGGQPQH

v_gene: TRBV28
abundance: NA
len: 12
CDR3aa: ARRHRGQGYEQY

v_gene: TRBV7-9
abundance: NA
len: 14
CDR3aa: ASSPGLGTDQETQY

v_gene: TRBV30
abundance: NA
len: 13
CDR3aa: AWSVRGRVYNEQF

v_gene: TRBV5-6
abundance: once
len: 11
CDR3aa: ASSIGGAVGYT

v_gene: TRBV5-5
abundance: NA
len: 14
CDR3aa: ASSFRSGSGADTQY

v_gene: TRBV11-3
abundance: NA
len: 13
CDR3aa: ASSLASGGRHTQY

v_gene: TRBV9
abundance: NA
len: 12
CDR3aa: ASSGDSYNSPLH

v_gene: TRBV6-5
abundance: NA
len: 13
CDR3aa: ASSSSISGANVLT